Following are 30 T cell receptor beta chains from one sample sequenced in a study of blood T cell repertoires in COVID-19. Measured with immunoSEQ multiplex PCR; TCRdb has only the in-frame clones, and not every one. This table holds more than 300,000 clones, around 86% found once. The sequencing sample was made of peripheral blood. The origin of the receptors is a woman between 50 and 59 years old with COVID-19, enrolled during active disease.

The CDR3 here is CASSWRTSGRGGYEQYF. CDR3 nucleotides: TGCGCCAGCAGCTGGAGGACTAGCGGGAGAGGTGGCTACGAGCAGTACTTC. This chain joins TRBV5-1 and TRBJ2-7, with 13 bases that match TRBD2. The CDR3 is made up of 17 amino acids. Germline V CDR1 and CDR2: SGHRS, YFSETQ. The V gene end was trimmed by 3 bases and the J gene end by 3 bases; junction bases not matched to a gene: 9.

V is TRBV7-2 and J is TRBJ2-1, with D tentatively TRBD1 (6 bases). Germline CDR1 and CDR2: SGHTA and FQGNSA. This CDR3 has 13 residues. V was shortened by 1 base and J by 8 bases, with 9 bases between the two germline ends. CDR3 sequence reads: CASSLGQGYEQFF. CDR3 nucleotides: TGTGCCAGCAGCTTAGGCCAGGGGTATGAGCAGTTCTTC.

A few counts support this clone. The rearrangement uses TRBV28 and TRBJ2-7; perhaps TRBD2 as D (7 bases). CDR1 MDHEN and CDR2 SYDVKM come from the germline V gene. This CDR3 is built from 13 residues. Trimming removed 7 bases at V and 0 bases at J, with 10 bases between. The CDR3: CASTGGVSYEQYF. The CDR3 nucleotides read TGTGCCAGCACGGGGGGCGTCTCCTACGAGCAGTACTTC.

The J gene is TRBJ2-1, the V gene TRBV29-1; 13 bases map to TRBD2. The CDR3 totals 18 residues. The germline CDR1 and CDR2 sequences are SQVTM and ANQGSEA. With 6 bases clipped from V and 0 bases from J, the junction kept 11 bases outside the gene matches. This CDR3 is CSVQRGTSGISSYNEQFF. The CDR3 DNA is TGCAGCGTCCAGAGAGGGACTAGCGGGATTAGCTCCTACAATGAGCAGTTCTTC.

The chain has TRBV6-5 and TRBJ2-5, with 10 bases matching TRBD1. J was trimmed by 9 bases and V by 4 bases; bases with no gene match: 5. CDR3 length: 13 residues. CDR1 is MNHEY and CDR2 is SVGAGI in the germline V gene. As DNA, the CDR3 is TGTGCCAGCAGTTCTCTGGGACAGGGGCCCCAGTACTTC. This sequence encodes CASSSLGQGPQYF.

The rearrangement links TRBV29-1 to TRBJ1-2; no firm D call. Looked up from germline, CDR1 is SQVTM and CDR2 is ANQGSEA. There are 9 residues in the CDR3. Trimming shortened V by 8 bases and J by 2 bases, and 3 bases separated the two germline ends. This CDR3 is CSQNYGYTF. The DNA of the CDR3 is TGCAGCCAAAACTATGGCTACACCTTC.

V and J are TRBV6-1 and TRBJ2-1; 8 bases are shared with TRBD2. From germline, CDR1 is MNHNS and CDR2 SASEGT. With V trimmed by 0 bases and J by 2 bases, 9 bases remained unmatched. The CDR3 is made up of 18 amino acids. The CDR3 protein is CASSEAGTREVTYNEQFF. DNA of the CDR3: TGTGCCAGCAGTGAAGCGGGCACGCGGGAGGTCACCTACAATGAGCAGTTCTTC.

This clone has ten or more counts. The chain recombines TRBV30 with TRBJ1-5; 8 positions match TRBD1. V was pared by 2 bases and J by 2 bases, with 8 bases of the junction left unmatched. The CDR3 contains 16 residues. In germline, CDR1 is GTSNPN, CDR2 SVGIG (reference sequence). CDR3 sequence reads: CAWSLAGGFGNQPQHF. CDR3 bases: TGTGCCTGGAGTTTGGCAGGGGGCTTTGGCAATCAGCCCCAGCATTTT.

This clone was recorded only once. The J gene is TRBJ2-2, the V gene TRBV4-3, with D perhaps matching TRBD2 (6 bases). The germline V gene has CDR1 LGHNA and CDR2 YSLEER. V lost 2 bases and J lost 6, with 10 bases in between. CDR3 length: 14 amino acids. The CDR3 region is CASSQTSSPGELFF. DNA of the CDR3: TGCGCCAGCAGCCAAACTAGCTCTCCCGGGGAGCTGTTTTTT.

The rearrangement uses TRBV4-1 and TRBJ1-1, with TRBD1 matching over 7 bases. With V trimmed by 5 bases and J by 0 bases, 6 bases remained unmatched. Germline V gene sequence: CDR1 MGHRA, CDR2 YSYEKL. This CDR3 is built from 15 residues. The CDR3 region is CASSYRTGLNTEAFF. CDR3 sequence (DNA): TGCGCCAGCAGCTATCGGACAGGACTGAACACTGAAGCTTTCTTT.

This chain connects TRBV11-2 to TRBJ1-6; D ambiguous. The CDR3 extends over 15 amino acids. Trimming pared 0 bases from V and 9 bases from J, leaving 12 bases between. Per the germline V gene, CDR1 is SGHAT and CDR2 is FQNNGV. CDR3 DNA sequence: TGTGCCAGCAGCTTAGACCCTACTCGGAGTTCACCCCTCCACTTT. Encoded protein: CASSLDPTRSSPLHF.

Only one count was recorded for this clone. The chain couples TRBV18 to TRBJ2-7; tentatively, D is TRBD1 (6 bases). Germline V lookup: CDR1 KGHSH, CDR2 LQKENI. V was shortened by 2 bases and J by 6 bases, with 11 bases between the two germline ends. CDR3 length: 13 amino acids. The DNA of the CDR3 is TGTGCCAGCTCACCATACAGGGTCAGCGAGCAGTACTTC. The encoded protein is CASSPYRVSEQYF.

In regard to this clone: Other DNA sequences in the sample encode the same CDR3. CDR3 bases: TGCAGCGTTGATAGGGGGAACACCGGGGAGCTGTTTTTT. This gives the protein CSVDRGNTGELFF. This chain links TRBV29-1 with TRBJ2-2; D is possibly TRBD1 (5 bases). Germline loops: CDR1 SQVTM, CDR2 ANQGSEA. Trimming left V 3 bases short and J 1 base short, with 6 bases between. The CDR3 runs 13 residues.

This clone was recorded only once. The chain has TRBV6-5 and TRBJ2-7; 8 bases match TRBD1. V trimming: 5 bases; J trimming: 7 bases; junction bases outside the gene matches: 10. The germline V gene has CDR1 MNHEY and CDR2 SVGAGI. The CDR3 loop spans 14 amino acids. CDR3 residues: CASSNGDRRWEQYF. CDR3 bases: TGTGCCAGCAGTAATGGGGACAGGAGGTGGGAGCAGTACTTC.

The chain combines TRBV11-3 with TRBJ2-3, with 7 bases lining up with TRBD1. The trim removed 0 bases at V and 2 bases at J, leaving 5 bases unmatched. Germline CDR1 reads SGHNT; CDR2 reads YENEEA. The CDR3 runs to 16 residues. The CDR3 DNA reads TGTGCCAGCAGCTTAGAGGGGGACAGATTCACAGATACGCAGTATTTT. Protein product: CASSLEGDRFTDTQYF.

J is TRBJ2-1 and V is TRBV6-5; D possibly corresponds to TRBD1 (6 bases). Trimming pared 2 bases from V and 4 bases from J, leaving 15 bases between. Germline CDR1 is MNHEY and CDR2 is SVGAGI. This CDR3 has 16 residues. The CDR3 region is CASSYGGTGSYNEQFF. The CDR3 nucleotides are TGTGCCAGCAGTTACGGGGGAACAGGGTCTTACAATGAGCAGTTCTTC.

Judged by abundance, this clone is medium-sized. V gene TRBV6-5 combines with J gene TRBJ1-2; 9 bases agree with TRBD1. The CDR3 has 16 residues. Germline V gene data show CDR1 as MNHEY and CDR2 as SVGAGI. V was clipped by 4 bases and J by 3 bases; unmatched bases: 9. The CDR3 region is CASSSQTTGGYYGYTF. The CDR3, as DNA: TGTGCCAGCAGTTCTCAAACGACAGGGGGGTACTATGGCTACACCTTC.

This clone occurred a few times. The chain recombines TRBV5-4 with TRBJ1-5; TRBD1 aligns across 8 bases. The CDR3 has 14 amino acids. The junction had 7 bases not matched to a gene; V was cut back by 9 bases and J by 2 bases. Germline CDR1 is SGHNT and CDR2 is YYREEE (reference sequence). Written as DNA, the CDR3 is TGTGCCACCTCGCGGGGACAGGGCAATCAGCCCCAGCATTTT. Protein: CATSRGQGNQPQHF.

V usage is TRBV6-4 and J usage is TRBJ1-1; D is perhaps TRBD1 (6 bases). V dropped 6 bases and J dropped 4 bases, with 18 bases sitting between them. The V gene's germline CDR1 is MRHNA and CDR2 SNTAGT. This CDR3 region has 15 residues. The CDR3 protein is CASSTGSTGRTEAFF. In DNA form, the CDR3 reads TGTGCCAGCAGCACAGGGAGTACGGGTCGCACTGAAGCTTTCTTT.

This clone was counted a single time. The V gene is TRBV11-2, the J gene TRBJ1-1, with unresolved D. This CDR3 region has 14 residues. From germline, CDR1 is SGHAT and CDR2 FQNNGV. V shed 8 bases and J shed 0 bases, with 13 bases lying between them. The DNA of the CDR3 is TGTGCCAGCGGCGACACCTTGATGAACACTGAAGCTTTCTTT. This encodes CASGDTLMNTEAFF.

The V and J genes are TRBV27 and TRBJ1-1, with D unresolved. V was trimmed by 3 bases and J by 1 base, leaving 9 bases between them. There are 14 residues in the CDR3. Per germline, CDR1 MNHEY and CDR2 SMNVEV (reference sequence). This CDR3 is CASSFGGKNTEAFF. CDR3 nucleotide sequence: TGTGCCAGCAGTTTTGGCGGGAAGAACACTGAAGCTTTCTTT.

The rearrangement links TRBV11-2 to TRBJ2-2; 9 bases agree with TRBD1. The CDR3 runs 15 residues. The V gene's germline CDR1 is SGHAT and CDR2 FQNNGV. V lost 5 bases, J lost 6 bases, and 7 bases stayed unmatched. The CDR3 DNA is TGTGCCAGCAGCCCAGGGACAGGGTACGCCGGGGAGCTGTTTTTT. Protein sequence: CASSPGTGYAGELFF.

In nucleotides, the CDR3 is TGTGCCGGACTTAAGTTTTTCCCCTCCTACGAGCAGTACTTC. Translated: CAGLKFFPSYEQYF. The chain recombines TRBV2 with TRBJ2-7; a weak D match, TRBD2 (5 bases). Trimming stripped 11 bases from V and 0 bases from J, with 17 bases between. The CDR3 length is 14 residues. Germline CDR1 reads SNHLY; CDR2 reads FYNNEI.

This clone has only one observation. The chain carries TRBV19 and TRBJ2-7; 10 bases align to TRBD2. CDR3 size: 16 residues. From germline, CDR1 is LNHDA and CDR2 SQIVND (reference sequence). The J segment lost 2 bases and the V segment lost 5 bases, leaving 9 bases of the junction unmatched. The CDR3 here is CASSFGSSGSPYEQYF. Here the CDR3 DNA reads TGTGCCAGTAGTTTTGGTTCTAGCGGGAGTCCCTACGAGCAGTACTTC.

For the CDR3, the DNA is TGTGCCTGGAGTGCACTAGCGGGGTACAATGAGCAGTTCTTC. As protein: CAWSALAGYNEQFF. The chain joins TRBV30 to TRBJ2-1; 10 bases map to TRBD2. This CDR3 is built from 14 residues. Germline V gives CDR1 GTSNPN, CDR2 SVGIG (reference sequence). J lost 4 bases, V lost 1 base, and 1 base had no gene match.

This clone appeared once. This chain links TRBV7-8 with TRBJ2-7; 8 nucleotides agree with TRBD2. The CDR3 has 15 amino acids. V shed 5 bases, J shed 0 bases, and the junction held 6 bases outside the gene matches. The germline CDR1 and CDR2 sequences are SGHVS and FQNEAQ. Written as DNA, the CDR3 is TGTGCCAGCAGCATCCAACTAGCGGTCTCCTACGAGCAGTACTTC. Translation: CASSIQLAVSYEQYF.

J is TRBJ2-3 and V is TRBV25-1; D not certain. Trimming cost V 6 bases and J 0 bases, with 4 bases left between them. Per the germline V gene, CDR1 is MGHDK and CDR2 is SYGVNS. CDR3 length: 12 amino acids. The CDR3 loop is CASRESTDTQYF. The CDR3 DNA reads as TGTGCCAGCAGAGAGAGCACAGATACGCAGTATTTT.

The chain recombines TRBV24-1 with TRBJ2-1; TRBD2 matches 14 bases. Germline V gene data show CDR1 as KGHDR and CDR2 as SFDVKD. The CDR3 loop spans 15 amino acids. Trimming took 1 base from V and 13 from J; bases not matched to a gene: 5. The CDR3 DNA sequence: TGTGCCACCAGTGATTTCGGGACTAGCGGGAGTGAACAGTTCTTC. Translation gives CATSDFGTSGSEQFF.

The V gene is TRBV5-4, the J gene TRBJ2-2, with 11 nucleotides matching TRBD2. V was pared by 2 bases and J by 1 base, with 7 bases of the junction left unmatched. The CDR3 spans 18 residues. CDR1 and CDR2 from the germline V gene are SGHNT and YYREEE (reference sequence). In nucleotides, the CDR3 is TGTGCCAGCAGCTTCGGTGGGCTAGCGGGAGGGAACACCGGGGAGCTGTTTTTT. Amino acid sequence: CASSFGGLAGGNTGELFF.

The chain recombines TRBV5-1 with TRBJ1-3; D uncertain. Germline V gives CDR1 SGHRS, CDR2 YFSETQ. The CDR3 runs to 16 residues. Trimming pared 1 base from V and 2 bases from J, leaving 13 bases between. The CDR3: CASSLSGGNPGNTIYF. The CDR3 DNA reads as TGCGCCAGCAGCTTGTCGGGCGGGAATCCTGGAAACACCATATATTTT.